The clone carrying this T cell receptor (beta chain) was detected a few times. Per the study methods: For nucleated cells, counts were estimated from reference gene primer amplification. Produced via immunoSEQ multiplex PCR; TCRdb's table is partial and in-frame only. The V and J calls and clone size were taken over from that table, and D and trimming were inferred from the DNA. Of some 210,000 clones in the sample, over 70% were seen once. The data were taken from a study of blood T cell repertoires in COVID-19. Study-wide context: Donors in the United States, Italy and Spain gave samples during acute or convalescent COVID-19. PBMCs, B-cell-depleted T cells, or T cells provided the cDNA or gDNA that made up the material.

Germline V lookup: CDR1 SGHTA, CDR2 FQGNSA. Trimming at V came to 2 bases and at J to 4 bases, leaving 6 bases not matched to a gene. The CDR3 is 16 amino acids. The V call is TRBV7-2, the J call TRBJ1-3, with 9 positions matching TRBD1. Sequences were obtained from peripheral blood. This receptor was obtained from a man between 45 and 60 years old with active or convalescent COVID-19. This CDR3 reads CASSLWDRAGGNTIYF. In DNA form, the CDR3 reads TGTGCCAGCAGCTTATGGGACAGGGCGGGCGGAAACACCATATATTTT.